Listed here are 6 T cell receptor beta chains from one sample, sequenced in a study of cytomegalovirus exposure and HLA in healthy donors. The PCR was carried out with 60 Vbeta primers and 13 Jbeta primers. The data were produced by immunoSEQ multiplex PCR, yet TCRdb's version contains in-frame clones alone and is incomplete. This sample has roughly 120,000 clones, with about 16% found just once. Sequencing was done on a sample of PBMCs. These receptor sequences come from a woman under 30 in good health and CMV-seronegative.

This chain connects TRBV7-6 to TRBJ1-1, with D possibly matching TRBD1 (6 bases). The CDR3 is 15 amino acids. The V gene's germline CDR1 is SGHVS and CDR2 FNYEAQ. Trimming removed 5 bases from V and 4 bases from J, with 17 bases in between. CDR3 in DNA: TGTGCCAGCAGCCTCTCGGCACAGGGTGCCACTGAAGCTTTCTTT. Translation: CASSLSAQGATEAFF.

This clone was detected only a few times. The rearrangement links TRBV30 to TRBJ2-3, with 8 bases lining up with TRBD1. CDR3 size: 16 residues. Germline CDR1 is GTSNPN and CDR2 is SVGIG (reference sequence). J was trimmed by 2 bases and V by 4 bases; bases with no gene match: 11. In DNA form, the CDR3 reads TGTGCCTGGAAGGGGACAGGCGGAACTATCACAGATACGCAGTATTTT. It translates to CAWKGTGGTITDTQYF.

The sample holds a few counts of this clone. The J gene is TRBJ1-4, the V gene TRBV7-2, with 9 bases fitting TRBD1. The CDR3 covers 14 residues. V dropped 6 bases and J dropped 8; count of bases not matched to a gene: 7. Germline CDR1 is SGHTA and CDR2 is FQGNSA. The CDR3 DNA sequence: TGTGCCAGCAGTTACAGGGGGCCGGGAGAAAAACTGTTTTTT. This codes for CASSYRGPGEKLFF.

This clone was seen a few times. This rearrangement joins TRBV5-1 to TRBJ2-7; weak D call: TRBD1 (6 bases). The germline V and J ends were trimmed by 7 bases and 5 bases, with 16 bases remaining between them. This CDR3 comprises 13 residues. Germline-derived CDR1 and CDR2 are SGHRS and YFSETQ. The CDR3 region has the DNA TGCGCCAGCGCAGGGGATAGCCACCACGAGCAGTACTTC. Its translation is CASAGDSHHEQYF. Variable domain in full (rest from reference TRBV5-1 and TRBJ2-7): KAGVTQTPRYLIKTRGQQVTLSCSPISGHRSVSWYQQTPGQGLQFLFEYFSETQRNKGNFPGRFSGRQFSNSRSEMNVSTLELGDSALYLCASAGDSHHEQYFGPGTRLTVT.

The genes are TRBV19 and TRBJ2-5; TRBD1 is a possible D gene (6 bases). Germline V gene lookup returns CDR1 LNHDA and CDR2 SQIVND (reference sequence). Trimming took 4 bases from V and 1 from J, leaving 10 bases between them. CDR3 size: 14 residues. This CDR3 is CASSKTGSQETQYF. The CDR3 bases are TGTGCCAGTAGTAAAACAGGGAGCCAAGAGACCCAGTACTTC.

This clone was seen more than once but under ten times. The V gene is TRBV4-3, the J gene TRBJ1-5; D remains ambiguous. Germline V lookup: CDR1 LGHNA, CDR2 YSLEER. The CDR3 loop spans 15 amino acids. The germline V and J ends were trimmed by 0 bases and 3 bases, with 9 bases remaining between them. CDR3 sequence reads: CASSQDMASNQPQHF. CDR3 bases: TGCGCCAGCAGCCAAGATATGGCATCCAATCAGCCCCAGCATTTT.